The 10 T cell receptor beta chains presented below share a single source sample, sequenced in a study of blood T cell repertoires in COVID-19. This table comes from immunoSEQ multiplex PCR, and its TCRdb copy is limited to in-frame clones, with some not included. This sample carries more than 65,000 clones, about four fifths of them seen once, and the ten largest clones take 45% to 60%. Sequenced input: peripheral blood. The receptors shown here come from a human donor in a cohort sampled during active COVID-19.

This chain links TRBV2 with TRBJ2-2; D is undetermined. V was pared by 8 bases and J by 6 bases, with 4 bases between. The CDR3 length is 10 residues. Germline loops: CDR1 SNHLY, CDR2 FYNNEI. The DNA for the CDR3 is TGTGCCAGCGCGGCCGGGGAGCTGTTTTTT. It is translated as CASAAGELFF.

The chain carries TRBV28 and TRBJ1-2; TRBD1 is a possible D gene (6 bases). Looked up from germline, CDR1 is MDHEN and CDR2 is SYDVKM. The CDR3 is 16 residues long. V dropped 7 bases and J dropped 6 bases, with 24 bases sitting between them. CDR3 DNA sequence: TGTGCCAGCACCCCCTCGGGGGGGGGCTTAGTAGATGGCTACACCTTC. Its translation is CASTPSGGGLVDGYTF.

The genes are TRBV3-1 (or the pseudogene TRBV3-2) and TRBJ1-2; D might be TRBD1 (6 bases). With 2 bases removed from V and 8 bases from J, the gap between germline ends came to 12 bases. The germline gives CDR1 LGHDT, CDR2 YNNKEL (reference sequence). This CDR3 contains 13 residues. CDR3 sequence reads: CASSQLQGPGYTF. The CDR3, as DNA: TGTGCCAGCAGCCAATTACAGGGACCCGGCTACACCTTC.

This clone has only a few counts. The rearrangement links TRBV5-8 to TRBJ1-5; possible D gene TRBD1, 5 bases. This CDR3 has 14 residues. The ends were cut back, 0 bases at V and 4 bases at J, with 8 bases in the middle. Germline CDR1 reads SGHTS; CDR2 reads YDEGEE. CDR3 sequence (DNA): TGTGCCAGCAGCTTGGGACAGAGAAATCAGCCCCAGCATTTT. As protein: CASSLGQRNQPQHF.

This clone is a singleton in its sample. The V and J genes are TRBV2 and TRBJ2-5, with 11 bases fitting TRBD1. CDR3 length: 15 residues. CDR1 and CDR2 from the germline V gene are SNHLY and FYNNEI. Trimming cost V 6 bases and J 1 base; bases outside gene matches: 4. The CDR3 coding sequence is TGTGCCAGCAGCCGGGACAGGGGGGTCCAAGAGACCCAGTACTTC. Translated, it gives CASSRDRGVQETQYF. Combining the CDR3 with reference TRBV2 and TRBJ2-5 gives the whole variable domain EPEVTQTPSHQVTQMGQEVILRCVPISNHLYFYWYRQILGQKVEFLVSFYNNEISEKSEIFDDQFSVERPDGSNFTLKIRSTKLEDSAMYFCASSRDRGVQETQYFGPGTRLLVL.

The V and J genes are TRBV7-6 and TRBJ1-4, with no clear D. The V gene lost 1 base and the J gene lost 4 bases, with 13 bases spanning the gap. The CDR3 has 16 amino acids. Germline CDR1 and CDR2: SGHVS and FNYEAQ. As DNA, the CDR3 is TGTGCCAGCAGCTTAGAAGGAACGGACTATAATGAAAAACTGTTTTTT. Its protein product is CASSLEGTDYNEKLFF.

J is TRBJ1-4 and V is TRBV3-1 (or the pseudogene TRBV3-2), with TRBD1 matching over 7 bases. V shed 1 base and J 10 bases; nucleotides not matched to a gene: 12. Germline CDR1 and CDR2: LGHDT and YNNKEL (reference sequence). The CDR3 consists of 16 residues. The CDR3 is CASSQAPGTVGGKLFF. The CDR3 bases are TGTGCCAGCAGCCAAGCCCCGGGGACAGTAGGAGGAAAACTGTTTTTT.

This chain connects TRBV30 to TRBJ1-1; 9 bases match TRBD1. Germline-derived CDR1 and CDR2 are GTSNPN and SVGIG (reference sequence). The CDR3 totals 13 residues. V lost 5 bases, J lost 5 bases, and 6 bases stayed unmatched. The chain's CDR3 is CAWAGQGDTEAFF. In nucleotides, the CDR3 is TGTGCCTGGGCGGGACAGGGTGATACTGAAGCTTTCTTT.

The V call is TRBV7-9, the J call TRBJ2-3; 16 bases fit TRBD2. This CDR3 region has 18 residues. Germline lookup yields CDR1 SEHNR and CDR2 FQNEAQ (reference sequence). The ends lost 5 bases at V and 3 bases at J; junction bases unmatched: 8. CDR3 DNA: TGTGCCAGCAGCCTGGGGACTAGCGGGAGGGCCGGAACAGATACGCAGTATTTT. This gives the protein CASSLGTSGRAGTDTQYF.

There are a few counts of this clone. This rearrangement joins TRBV5-1 to TRBJ2-2, with 8 bases identical to TRBD2. Losses at the gene ends were 0 bases for V and 6 bases for J; bases not matched to a gene: 7. CDR1 is SGHRS, CDR2 YFSETQ, per germline. CDR3 size: 16 residues. In nucleotides, the CDR3 is TGCGCCAGCAGCTTGGAGGTAGCGGGAAACTCCGGGGAGCTGTTTTTT. Protein product: CASSLEVAGNSGELFF. Supplemented by reference TRBV5-1 and TRBJ2-2, the full variable domain reads KAGVTQTPRYLIKTRGQQVTLSCSPISGHRSVSWYQQTPGQGLQFLFEYFSETQRNKGNFPGRFSGRQFSNSRSEMNVSTLELGDSALYLCASSLEVAGNSGELFFGEGSRLTVL.